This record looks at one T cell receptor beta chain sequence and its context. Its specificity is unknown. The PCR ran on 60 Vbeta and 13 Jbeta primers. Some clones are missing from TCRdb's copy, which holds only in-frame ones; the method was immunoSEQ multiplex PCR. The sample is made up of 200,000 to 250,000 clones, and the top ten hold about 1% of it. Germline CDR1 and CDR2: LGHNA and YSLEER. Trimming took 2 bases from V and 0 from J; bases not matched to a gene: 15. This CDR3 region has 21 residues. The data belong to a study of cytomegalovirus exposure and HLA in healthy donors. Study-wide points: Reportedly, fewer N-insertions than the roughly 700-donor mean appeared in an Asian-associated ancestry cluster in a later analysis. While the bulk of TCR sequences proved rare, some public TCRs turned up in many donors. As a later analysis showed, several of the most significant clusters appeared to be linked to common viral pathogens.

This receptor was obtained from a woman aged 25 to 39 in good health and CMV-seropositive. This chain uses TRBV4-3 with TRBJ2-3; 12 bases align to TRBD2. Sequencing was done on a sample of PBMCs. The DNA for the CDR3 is TGCGCCAGCAGCCAAATTTCGACCTGGACTAGCGGGGACCCTAGCACAGATACGCAGTATTTT. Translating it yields CASSQISTWTSGDPSTDTQYF.